This entry lists 9 T cell receptor beta chains sequenced from one sample in a study of early T cells in non-severe SARS-CoV-2 infection (dated by TCRdb to about 2021). Library prep was done by 5' RACE. Sequencing took place on a NextSeq 500. TCRdb trimmed public reads at Q25 via fastp, called clones via MiXCR and kept in-frame beta chains. Each entry merges the rows of one CDR3 protein and shows their most common DNA and genes. Counted in this sample were 100,000 to 150,000 distinct CDR3 sequences; 15% of them appeared once. Jointly, the top ten make up just over 20% of the sample. The sample consisted of whole blood. These receptors were taken from an adult who was a healthcare worker with PCR-confirmed SARS-CoV-2 infection or an uninfected control (not recorded which).

This chain joins TRBV6-2 or TRBV6-3 and TRBJ1-1, with 7 bases fitting TRBD1. Germline lookup yields CDR1 MNHEY and CDR2 SVGEGT. The CDR3 has 15 amino acids. V trimming: 8 bases; J trimming: 8 bases; junction bases outside the gene matches: 17. This chain's CDR3 is CASHSLSQGRTEAFF. The DNA of the CDR3 is TGTGCCAGCCACTCCCTATCACAGGGGAGGACCGAAGCTTTCTTT.

The chain is built from TRBV20-1 and TRBJ2-5; 8 bases fit TRBD2. Per the germline V gene, CDR1 is DFQATT and CDR2 is SNEGSKA (reference sequence). The V and J ends lost 4 bases and 7 bases, in that order; junction bases with no gene match: 8. The CDR3 covers 13 residues. Here the CDR3 reads CSATGGAVGTQYF. The CDR3 DNA is TGCAGTGCTACGGGGGGGGCCGTTGGGACCCAGTACTTC.

The gene calls are TRBV11-2 and TRBJ2-1, with 9 positions matching TRBD2. CDR1 SGHAT and CDR2 FQNNGV come from the germline V gene. V gave up 1 base and J gave up 6 bases; unmatched junction bases: 4. The CDR3 extends over 15 amino acids. CDR3 sequence reads: CASSLGGGAPNEQFF. Here the CDR3 DNA reads TGTGCCAGCAGCTTAGGCGGGGGGGCCCCCAATGAGCAGTTCTTC. Using reference TRBV11-2 and TRBJ2-1 for the parts outside the CDR3, the full variable domain is EAGVAQSPRYKIIEKRQSVAFWCNPISGHATLYWYQQILGQGPKLLIQFQNNGVVDDSQLPKDRFSAERLKGVDSTLKIQPAKLEDSAVYLCASSLGGGAPNEQFFGPGTRLTVL.

This clonotype was counted a few times. This CDR3 is CSITQVEGASYTF. In DNA, the CDR3 is TGCAGCATTACTCAGGTCGAGGGGGCGAGCTACACCTTC. The chain couples TRBV29-1 to TRBJ1-2; 7 nucleotides line up with TRBD1. The J segment lost 9 bases and the V segment lost 8 bases, leaving 15 bases of the junction unmatched. In germline, CDR1 is SQVTM, CDR2 ANQGSEA. CDR3 length: 13 amino acids.

CDR3 sequence (DNA): TGTGCCAGCAGTTGGGGGGGGCGCCTGCAAGAGACCCAGTACTTC. Protein product: CASSWGGRLQETQYF. This rearrangement joins TRBV27 to TRBJ2-5; tentative D call: TRBD2 (7 bases). V was shortened by 4 bases and J by 2 bases, with 14 bases between the two germline ends. The CDR3 is 15 amino acids. Germline CDR1 MNHEY, CDR2 SMNVEV (reference sequence).

J is TRBJ2-1 and V is TRBV7-9, with D perhaps TRBD1 (6 bases). Germline lookup yields CDR1 SEHNR and CDR2 FQNEAQ (reference sequence). V was cut by 4 bases and J by 2 bases, with 18 bases left in between. The CDR3 sequence is 17 residues long. In nucleotides, the CDR3 is TGTGCCAGCAGCTCATACGGACAGCTAGATACCTACAATGAGCAGTTCTTC. Amino acids: CASSSYGQLDTYNEQFF.

V and J are TRBV12-5 and TRBJ1-1, with a tentative D call TRBD1 (5 bases). The V and J ends lost 2 bases and 7 bases respectively, with 11 bases between them. Germline assignment: CDR1 LGHNT and CDR2 FRNRAP. This CDR3 is built from 13 residues. The CDR3 reads CASGLWGRDEAFF. CDR3 sequence (DNA): TGTGCTAGTGGTTTGTGGGGCAGGGATGAAGCTTTCTTT.

The chain combines TRBV5-1 with TRBJ2-3; D not certain. Trimming took off 4 bases at V and 1 base at J, with 13 bases between the two ends. Per the germline V gene, CDR1 is SGHRS and CDR2 is YFSETQ. CDR3 length: 15 amino acids. The DNA for the CDR3 is TGCGCCAGCAGCAACGGCCAGACGGGCACAGATACGCAGTATTTT. Translating it yields CASSNGQTGTDTQYF. Combining the CDR3 with reference TRBV5-1 and TRBJ2-3 gives the whole variable domain KAGVTQTPRYLIKTRGQQVTLSCSPISGHRSVSWYQQTPGQGLQFLFEYFSETQRNKGNFPGRFSGRQFSNSRSEMNVSTLELGDSALYLCASSNGQTGTDTQYFGPGTRLTVL.

Many counts were recorded for this clonotype. This chain connects TRBV20-1 to TRBJ2-3; possibly TRBD1 or TRBD2 for D (5 bases each). V lost 5 bases, J lost 3 bases, and 9 bases lay in between. Germline V lookup: CDR1 DFQATT, CDR2 SNEGSKA (reference sequence). CDR3 size: 12 residues. The CDR3 DNA sequence: TGCAGTGCTCGCAGGGAGACAGATACGCAGTATTTT. It codes for CSARRETDTQYF.